The 30 T cell receptor beta chains listed next were all sequenced from one sample in a study of response to subunit inactivated influenza vaccine. MiXCR was run by TCRdb on the RT-PCR reads, yielding one entry per CDR3 protein. The sample holds hundreds of thousands of distinct CDR3 sequences, 14% seen once. Sequences were derived from PBMCs from blood, sampled approximately 15 days before vaccination. The origin of the receptors is a man between 45 and 60 years old who received an inactivated influenza vaccine.

The chain uses TRBV15 and TRBJ2-6; D is undetermined. Trimming removed 5 bases from V and 2 bases from J, with 13 bases in between. The CDR3 sequence is 16 residues long. The germline V gene encodes CDR1 LNHNV and CDR2 YYDKDF (reference sequence). Here the CDR3 DNA reads TGTGCCACCAGCCCCGGCCGCGGACCTGGGGCCAACGTCCTGACTTTC. Encoded protein: CATSPGRGPGANVLTF. The full variable domain, completed using reference TRBV15 and TRBJ2-6, is DAMVIQNPRYQVTQFGKPVTLSCSQTLNHNVMYWYQQKSSQAPKLLFHYYDKDFNNEADTPDNFQSRRPNTSFCFLDIRSPGLGDTAMYLCATSPGRGPGANVLTFGAGSRLTVL.

In DNA, the CDR3 is TGTGCCAGCAGTTTATCCTCTCATCCGCGGATGGTAGCGGGACAAGAGACCCAGTACTTC. Translation gives CASSLSSHPRMVAGQETQYF. The chain is built from TRBV27 and TRBJ2-5; 8 bases fit TRBD2. Unmatched junction bases numbered 17, after V lost 0 bases and J lost 2 bases. The CDR3 totals 20 residues. The germline gives CDR1 MNHEY, CDR2 SMNVEV (reference sequence).

This clonotype was observed a handful of times. CDR3 DNA: TGTGCCAGCAGTTACTCGATGGGGCGGCGACACACCGGGGAGCTGTTTTTT. Amino acids: CASSYSMGRRHTGELFF. The chain links TRBV6-6 to TRBJ2-2, with a possible D match to TRBD1 (5 bases). Germline V lookup: CDR1 MNHNY, CDR2 SVGAGI (reference sequence). V gave up 0 bases and J gave up 3 bases, with 14 bases separating them. The CDR3 totals 17 residues.

This clonotype was observed a few times. This chain joins TRBV12-3 or TRBV12-4 and TRBJ2-7; D possibly corresponds to TRBD1 (5 bases). This CDR3 is 14 amino acids long. V was shortened by 3 bases and J by 3 bases, with 12 bases between the two germline ends. The CDR3 DNA reads TGTGCCAGCAGTTTCATGGGGCGGAACTACGAGCAGTACTTC. Translation gives CASSFMGRNYEQYF.

The gene calls are TRBV12-3 or TRBV12-4 and TRBJ2-7, with 7 bases aligning to TRBD2. The CDR3 sequence is 13 residues long. J lost 4 bases, V lost 3 bases, and 3 bases had no gene match. The CDR3 loop reads CASSFPSGYEQYF. As DNA, the CDR3 is TGTGCCAGCAGTTTTCCTAGCGGATACGAGCAGTACTTC.

The chain employs TRBV7-3 and TRBJ2-1, with D possibly TRBD1 on 5 matching bases. CDR3 length: 13 amino acids. V was shortened by 4 bases and J by 9 bases, with 13 bases between the two germline ends. Germline V gene sequence: CDR1 SGHTA, CDR2 FQGTGA. CDR3 DNA sequence: TGTGCCAGCAGCTCGAGCATAAGGGGTGAGCAGTTCTTC. Its translation: CASSSSIRGEQFF.

This clonotype was recorded many times. The V and J genes are TRBV7-3 and TRBJ2-1, with D unresolved. Germline V gene lookup returns CDR1 SGHTA and CDR2 FQGTGA. The germline V and J ends were trimmed by 1 base and 7 bases, with 8 bases remaining between them. The CDR3 runs to 13 residues. In DNA form, the CDR3 reads TGTGCCAGCAGCTTAAATCGGCTGAATGAGCAGTTCTTC. It translates to CASSLNRLNEQFF.

This clonotype appeared a few times. The V gene is TRBV27, the J gene TRBJ2-5; TRBD2 matches 7 bases. Germline CDR1 and CDR2: MNHEY and SMNVEV (reference sequence). The CDR3 has 13 residues. Trimming at V came to 3 bases and at J to 3 bases, leaving 1 base not matched to a gene. CDR3 in amino acids: CASSFGRKETQYF. The DNA for the CDR3 is TGTGCCAGCAGTTTCGGGAGGAAAGAGACCCAGTACTTC.

The chain recombines TRBV19 with TRBJ2-5, with TRBD2 matching 7 bases. Germline CDR1 is LNHDA and CDR2 is SQIVND (reference sequence). Trimming removed 6 bases from V and 5 bases from J; junction bases left unmatched: 6. This CDR3 contains 13 residues. The CDR3 is CASSLTSSETQYF. Here the CDR3 DNA reads TGTGCCAGTAGCCTGACTAGCTCGGAGACCCAGTACTTC.

J is TRBJ2-1 and V is TRBV9; D uncertain. This CDR3 region has 15 residues. V lost 2 bases to trimming and J lost 4 bases, with 13 bases between them. CDR1 SGDLS and CDR2 YYNGEE come from the germline V gene. CDR3 nucleotide sequence: TGTGCCAGCAGCGTCAACTTTGGCGCGTACAATGAGCAGTTCTTC. Protein: CASSVNFGAYNEQFF.

This clonotype came up a few times. The J gene is TRBJ1-1, the V gene TRBV6-2 or TRBV6-3; TRBD1 is a possible D gene (6 bases). The CDR3 is 12 residues long. The germline gives CDR1 MNHEY, CDR2 SVGEGT. V was trimmed by 6 bases and J by 7 bases, leaving 12 bases between them. The CDR3 DNA reads as TGTGCCAGCAGACTACAGGGCCTTGAAGCTTTCTTT. As protein: CASRLQGLEAFF.

This chain uses TRBV30 with TRBJ2-5, with D unresolved. Trimming left V 0 bases short and J 5 bases short, with 16 bases between. The CDR3 loop spans 15 amino acids. Germline CDR1 is GTSNPN and CDR2 is SVGIG (reference sequence). The CDR3 protein is CAWSVGPSLRETQYF. CDR3 DNA: TGTGCCTGGAGTGTCGGCCCTAGTCTTAGGGAGACCCAGTACTTC.

This clonotype was picked up a small number of times. The chain joins TRBV5-1 to TRBJ1-1; no definite D call. Deletions cut 0 bases from V and 1 base from J, with 10 bases between. The CDR3 has 15 amino acids. Germline assignment: CDR1 SGHRS and CDR2 YFSETQ. CDR3 in DNA: TGCGCCAGCAGCTTGGAGGGTTCGGGGAACACTGAAGCTTTCTTT. This sequence encodes CASSLEGSGNTEAFF.

This rearrangement joins TRBV29-1 to TRBJ2-1; 10 positions match TRBD2. Germline V gives CDR1 SQVTM, CDR2 ANQGSEA. V trimming: 5 bases; J trimming: 5 bases; junction bases outside the gene matches: 6. This CDR3 has 14 amino acids. The CDR3 protein is CSVTWTSGDNEQFF. The CDR3 DNA is TGCAGCGTTACCTGGACTAGCGGAGACAATGAGCAGTTCTTC.

The J gene is TRBJ2-2, the V gene TRBV6-1; 11 bases map to TRBD2. With V trimmed by 8 bases and J by 6 bases, 8 bases remained unmatched. Germline CDR1 is MNHNS and CDR2 is SASEGT. The CDR3 sequence is 15 residues long. In DNA form, the CDR3 reads TGTGCCAGCCTTGACATAGCGGGGGGGCCCGGGGAGCTGTTTTTT. Amino acid sequence: CASLDIAGGPGELFF.

This clonotype was seen many times. V gene TRBV18 combines with J gene TRBJ2-3; 8 bases agree with TRBD1. The germline V gene encodes CDR1 KGHSH and CDR2 LQKENI. This CDR3 region has 15 residues. V shed 5 bases, J shed 2 bases, and the junction held 6 bases outside the gene matches. CDR3 nucleotide sequence: TGTGCCAGCTCAGAGAGGACAGGGCACACAGATACGCAGTATTTT. It encodes CASSERTGHTDTQYF. Full variable domain (rest looked up from reference TRBV18 and TRBJ2-3): NAGVMQNPRHLVRRRGQEARLRCSPMKGHSHVYWYRQLPEEGLKFMVYLQKENIIDESGMPKERFSAEFPKEGPSILRIQQVVRGDSAAYFCASSERTGHTDTQYFGPGTRLTVL.

Ten or more counts support this clonotype. The rearrangement uses TRBV20-1 and TRBJ2-1; 10 bases are shared with TRBD2. The trim removed 2 bases at V and 9 bases at J, leaving 7 bases unmatched. Germline CDR1 reads DFQATT; CDR2 reads SNEGSKA (reference sequence). The CDR3 loop spans 14 amino acids. CDR3 amino acids: CSARTLAGASEQFF. DNA for the CDR3: TGCAGTGCTAGAACCCTAGCGGGAGCTAGTGAGCAGTTCTTC.

This clonotype was counted ten times or more. V is TRBV12-3 or TRBV12-4 and J is TRBJ1-1; no definite D call. The CDR3 contains 13 residues. Deletions cut 3 bases from V and 4 bases from J, with 9 bases between. The CDR3 DNA reads as TGTGCCAGCAGTTTTAGCAGGAGCACTGAAGCTTTCTTT. Its translation: CASSFSRSTEAFF.

This clonotype was detected a few times. This chain links TRBV20-1 with TRBJ2-1; 15 positions agree with TRBD2. The CDR3 loop spans 19 amino acids. Germline V lookup: CDR1 DFQATT, CDR2 SNEGSKA (reference sequence). J gave up 4 bases and V 0 bases, and 10 bases lay outside the gene matches. The CDR3 nucleotides read TGCAGTGCTAGAGATTCTTGGACTAGCGGGAGGGGAGGTTACAATGAGCAGTTCTTC. It codes for CSARDSWTSGRGGYNEQFF.

V is TRBV7-2 and J is TRBJ2-5; D is unresolved. The V end lost 3 bases, the J end lost 2 bases, and 7 bases lay between the germline ends. CDR3 length equals 13 residues. Looked up from germline, CDR1 is SGHTA and CDR2 is FQGNSA. CDR3 bases: TGTGCCAGCAGCTTTTACGGTCAAGAGACCCAGTACTTC. Protein: CASSFYGQETQYF.

The V and J genes are TRBV3-1 and TRBJ2-7; no reliable D call. The germline CDR1 and CDR2 sequences are LGHDT and YNNKEL (reference sequence). The CDR3 totals 14 residues. V was pared by 0 bases and J by 0 bases, with 6 bases between. The DNA of the CDR3 is TGTGCCAGCAGCCAAGAACAACTCTCCTACGAGCAGTACTTC. This translates into CASSQEQLSYEQYF.

The gene calls are TRBV11-3 and TRBJ2-1, with 12 bases lining up with TRBD2. Germline CDR1 reads SGHNT; CDR2 reads YENEEA. The CDR3 contains 21 residues. V was pared by 2 bases and J by 0 bases, with 14 bases of the junction left unmatched. The DNA for the CDR3 is TGTGCCAGCAGCTTACCCCGGACTAGCGGGGCGCTCCTGAGCTCCTACAATGAGCAGTTCTTC. Protein product: CASSLPRTSGALLSSYNEQFF.

This chain connects TRBV7-2 to TRBJ2-2; 11 bases line up with TRBD2. The germline V gene encodes CDR1 SGHTA and CDR2 FQGNSA. The CDR3 loop spans 16 amino acids. V gave up 4 bases and J gave up 4 bases; unmatched junction bases: 5. Written as DNA, the CDR3 is TGTGCCAGCAGCTCTGGGACTAGCGGTAGCACCGGGGAGCTGTTTTTT. Translated: CASSSGTSGSTGELFF.

The chain combines TRBV9 with TRBJ2-3; 10 bases map to TRBD2. V shed 0 bases, J shed 5 bases, and the junction held 3 bases outside the gene matches. Germline lookup yields CDR1 SGDLS and CDR2 YYNGEE. This CDR3 region has 15 residues. The CDR3 region has the DNA TGTGCCAGCAGCGTAGTTAGCGGGGGGCTAGATACGCAGTATTTT. Translating it yields CASSVVSGGLDTQYF.

The chain links TRBV28 to TRBJ2-1; TRBD2 aligns across 7 bases. After removal of 5 bases from V and 6 bases from J, the junction contained 4 bases not matched to a gene. This CDR3 spans 13 amino acids. Germline V gives CDR1 MDHEN, CDR2 SYDVKM. The CDR3 region has the DNA TGTGCCAGCAGTCCCCGGGGGGTCAATGAGCAGTTCTTC. This encodes CASSPRGVNEQFF.

The V call is TRBV6-1, the J call TRBJ2-7; 8 bases are a match to TRBD2. The CDR3 covers 14 residues. V was clipped by 2 bases and J by 5 bases; unmatched bases: 5. Germline V gene data show CDR1 as MNHNS and CDR2 as SASEGT. For the CDR3, the DNA is TGTGCCAGCAGTGAAACCGGGGGGGTCGACGAGCAGTACTTC. Translating it yields CASSETGGVDEQYF.

The chain joins TRBV10-3 to TRBJ2-7, with TRBD1 matching over 10 bases. The V gene's germline CDR1 is ENHRY and CDR2 SYGVKD. V gave up 3 bases and J gave up 1 base; unmatched junction bases: 6. This CDR3 is built from 16 residues. The CDR3 reads CAISEYGQGGSYEQYF. CDR3 DNA: TGTGCCATCAGTGAATACGGACAGGGGGGGTCCTACGAGCAGTACTTC.

J is TRBJ1-5 and V is TRBV20-1, with D possibly being TRBD1 (6 bases). V was pared by 6 bases and J by 6 bases, with 18 bases between. CDR1 is DFQATT, CDR2 SNEGSKA, per germline (reference sequence). CDR3 length: 14 residues. CDR3 DNA sequence: TGCAGTGCAACTAGGGCAGGGGTGTTTCAGCCCCAGCATTTT. As protein: CSATRAGVFQPQHF.

This clonotype was seen repeatedly, ten times or more. The rearrangement uses TRBV11-2 and TRBJ2-2, with TRBD2 matching over 8 bases. The germline gives CDR1 SGHAT, CDR2 FQNNGV. The CDR3 loop spans 18 amino acids. Trimming cost V 5 bases and J 1 base; bases outside gene matches: 12. The DNA for the CDR3 is TGTGCCAGCAGCCCCGCGATGTGGCGGGGGGTGAACACCGGGGAGCTGTTTTTT. This codes for CASSPAMWRGVNTGELFF. The full variable domain, in which reference TRBV11-2 and TRBJ2-2 provide the parts outside the CDR3, is EAGVAQSPRYKIIEKRQSVAFWCNPISGHATLYWYQQILGQGPKLLIQFQNNGVVDDSQLPKDRFSAERLKGVDSTLKIQPAKLEDSAVYLCASSPAMWRGVNTGELFFGEGSRLTVL.

This clonotype appeared a few times. The chain uses TRBV5-1 and TRBJ2-1; 8 nucleotides agree with TRBD2. The CDR3 is made up of 15 amino acids. V lost 4 bases to trimming and J lost 6 bases; unmatched junction nucleotides: 9. Germline V gives CDR1 SGHRS, CDR2 YFSETQ. The CDR3 nucleotides read TGCGCCAGCAGCGTGGGACTAGACGTAAGCAATGAGCAGTTCTTC. It codes for CASSVGLDVSNEQFF.